This entry lists 5 T cell receptor beta chains sequenced from one sample in a study of technical replicates of blood from a handful of donors. Only in-frame clones appear in the TCRdb table, and some are missing; sequencing was by immunoSEQ multiplex PCR. The data hold more than 75,000 clones, with approximately 90% observed a single time. Sequencing input: T cells isolated from PBMCs. The origin of the receptors is a human donor in good health.

The rearrangement uses TRBV5-6 and TRBJ1-5, with 7 bases that match TRBD1. The CDR3 sequence is 13 residues long. CDR1 is SGHDT and CDR2 is YYEEEE in the germline V gene. V trimming: 4 bases; J trimming: 7 bases; junction bases outside the gene matches: 5. The chain's CDR3 is CASSPRGNQPQHF. The CDR3 nucleotides read TGTGCCAGCAGCCCCAGGGGGAACCAGCCCCAGCATTTT.

The chain uses TRBV5-8 and TRBJ1-5, with D uncertain. V lost 0 bases to trimming and J lost 11 bases, with 15 bases between them. In germline, CDR1 is SGHTS, CDR2 YDEGEE. The length of the CDR3 is 14 residues. This chain's CDR3 is CASSLVAGLASQHF. The CDR3 bases are TGTGCCAGCAGCTTGGTGGCAGGCCTGGCGTCCCAGCATTTT. Looking up the rest from reference TRBV5-8 and TRBJ1-5 gives the full variable domain: EAGVTQSPTHLIKTRGQQATLRCSPISGHTSVYWYQQALGLGLQFLLWYDEGEERNRGNFPPRFSGRQFPNYSSELNVNALELEDSALYLCASSLVAGLASQHFGDGTRLSIL.

This chain links TRBV11-3 with TRBJ2-5, with TRBD2 identical over 13 bases. J gave up 9 bases and V 5 bases, and 9 bases lay outside the gene matches. Per germline, CDR1 SGHNT and CDR2 YENEEA. This CDR3 is 15 amino acids long. The chain's CDR3 is CASSRYLTSGGSQYF. The CDR3 DNA follows: TGTGCCAGCAGCCGGTATTTGACTAGCGGGGGGTCCCAGTACTTC.

The chain carries TRBV5-8 and TRBJ2-1; the match to TRBD2 covers 9 bases. V trimming: 3 bases; J trimming: 1 base; junction bases outside the gene matches: 11. This CDR3 has 18 amino acids. The germline gives CDR1 SGHTS, CDR2 YDEGEE. This CDR3 is CASSSGLAGSSSYNEQFF. The CDR3 DNA reads as TGTGCCAGCAGCTCGGGTCTAGCGGGAAGTTCGTCCTACAATGAGCAGTTCTTC. Together with reference TRBV5-8 and TRBJ2-1, the CDR3 gives the full variable domain: EAGVTQSPTHLIKTRGQQATLRCSPISGHTSVYWYQQALGLGLQFLLWYDEGEERNRGNFPPRFSGRQFPNYSSELNVNALELEDSALYLCASSSGLAGSSSYNEQFFGPGTRLTVL.

The J gene is TRBJ2-7, the V gene TRBV7-9; TRBD2 matches at 9 bases. CDR3 size: 15 residues. The junction had 8 bases not matched to a gene; V was cut back by 5 bases and J by 3 bases. CDR1 is SEHNR and CDR2 is FQNEAQ in the germline V gene (reference sequence). CDR3 coding DNA: TGTGCCAGCAGCCATAGACTAGCGGCGCTCTACGAGCAGTACTTC. Translating it yields CASSHRLAALYEQYF.